This T cell receptor beta chain was recorded in a study of radiotherapy plus CTLA-4 blockade in lung cancer. Using immunoSEQ multiplex PCR, the repertoire was profiled, and TCRdb retains in-frame clones only, with some absent. The sample has 110,000 or so clones; 65% to 85% are singletons. The source material was peripheral blood, sampled from a patient treated with radiotherapy plus ipilimumab. The TCR comes from a human donor with non-small cell lung cancer who had a partial response to radiotherapy plus ipilimumab.

The CDR3 coding sequence is TGTGCCAGCAGGACAGCCAACGTCCTGACTTTC. The encoded protein is CASRTANVLTF. The rearrangement joins TRBV28 to TRBJ2-6; no reliable D call. The CDR3 runs 11 residues. The germline CDR1 and CDR2 sequences are MDHEN and SYDVKM. Trimming left V 6 bases short and J 7 bases short, with 4 bases between. Based on the CDR3 plus reference TRBV28 and TRBJ2-6, the full variable domain is DVKVTQSSRYLVKRTGEKVFLECVQDMDHENMFWYRQDPGLGLRLIYFSYDVKMKEKGDIPEGYSVSREKKERFSLILESASTNQTSMYLCASRTANVLTFGAGSRLTVL.